The TCR beta chain under discussion was sequenced for a study of cytomegalovirus exposure and HLA in healthy donors. Overall study findings and caveats: It was reported that the classifier diagnosed cytomegalovirus status with high specificity and sensitivity in both the original and validation cohorts. The finding came from a later analysis; first-cohort TCR clusters tended to co-occur in the 130 or so validation repertoires. The dataset shows that most TCR sequences were rare, while some public TCRs occurred in many donors. Altogether, 170 or so TCR beta chains were recorded as cytomegalovirus-associated.

Germline V gene lookup returns CDR1 MNHEY and CDR2 SVGAGI. The germline V and J ends were trimmed by 8 bases and 6 bases, with 14 bases remaining between them. The CDR3 is made up of 13 amino acids. On this clone itself: Its antigen remains unidentified.

Assay used: immunoSEQ multiplex PCR; TCRdb lists only in-frame clones, some missing. The table has approximately 160,000 clones, less than 90% seen once. The TCR was taken from a young woman in good health and CMV-seronegative. This chain joins TRBV6-5 and TRBJ1-5; maybe TRBD1 (5 bases). The sequenced sample was PBMCs. CDR3 in amino acids: CASASREGQPQHF. The CDR3 DNA follows: TGTGCCAGCGCCAGCAGGGAAGGTCAGCCCCAGCATTTT.